This record looks at one TCR beta chain sequence and its context. The data are from a study of blood T cell repertoires in COVID-19. TCRdb keeps only in-frame clones here, not all; method: immunoSEQ multiplex PCR. The sample holds a few hundred thousand clones; more than 75% are singletons and the top ten take around 6.3%. V was trimmed by 9 bases and J by 9 bases, leaving 11 bases between them. Germline values: CDR1 LNHDA, CDR2 SQIVND (reference sequence). This CDR3 has 11 amino acids. Which cohort a participant joined came from the clinical history participants gave. Shortly before study entry, within 2 weeks, exposed participants had met a COVID-19 case.

The sample consisted of PBMCs or T cells enriched from blood (not recorded which). This clonotype originated in a woman in her forties or fifties who had been exposed to COVID-19. The chain joins TRBV19 to TRBJ2-2; D possibly corresponds to TRBD1 (6 bases). The CDR3 nucleotides read TGTGCCAGCAGACAGGATTGGGAGCTGTTTTTT. It specifies CASRQDWELFF.